These 17 T cell receptor beta chains came from one sample sequenced in a study of radiation and T cells in renal cell carcinoma (dated by TCRdb to about 2020). The intended sense of this specimen's time point label: blood 2 weeks post-SBRT. Reading the label with the study, this specimen's treatment or condition is: 15 Gy SBRT to primary tumor, nephrectomy 4 weeks later. Receptor libraries were prepared by the immunoSEQ multiplex PCR assay. TCRdb holds this immuneACCESS table with in-frame rearrangements only. Some clones are missing; in checked studies, unresolved V genes explain under half, and the rest has no known cause. This sample lists 150,000 to 160,000 clones; 87% were detected once. Of the sample, 10% to 15% falls within the top ten clones. The material was blood, obtained from a patient whose treatment included radiotherapy and nephrectomy. These receptors were obtained from a woman in her forties or fifties with renal cell carcinoma.

The CDR3: CASSEMTGNTGELFF. The CDR3 DNA is TGTGCCAGCAGTGAAATGACAGGGAACACCGGGGAGCTGTTTTTT. The rearrangement uses TRBV6-1 and TRBJ2-2; possible D gene TRBD1, 6 bases. The V end lost 2 bases, the J end lost 1 base, and 8 bases lay between the germline ends. Germline CDR1 reads MNHNS; CDR2 reads SASEGT. There are 15 residues in the CDR3.

The chain joins TRBV19 to TRBJ1-6, with TRBD1 as a possible D gene (5 bases). V was cut by 3 bases and J by 10 bases, with 19 bases left in between. This CDR3 has 16 residues. Looked up from germline, CDR1 is LNHDA and CDR2 is SQIVND (reference sequence). Here the CDR3 reads CASSMGNTGGGSPLHF. CDR3 bases: TGTGCCAGTAGTATGGGAAACACCGGGGGGGGATCACCCCTCCACTTT.

The CDR3 DNA follows: TGCGCCAGCAGCTTGGTCGGTGTGATGAGGGATTCACCCCTCCACTTT. Translating it yields CASSLVGVMRDSPLHF. The chain combines TRBV5-1 with TRBJ1-6; D gene unclear. V shed 0 bases and J shed 8 bases, with 15 bases lying between them. The CDR3 is 16 amino acids. The V gene's germline CDR1 is SGHRS and CDR2 YFSETQ.

The CDR3 reads CASRFLGNTEAFF. In nucleotides, the CDR3 is TGTGCCAGTAGGTTTTTAGGGAACACTGAAGCTTTCTTT. The chain is built from TRBV19 and TRBJ1-1; D gene unclear. The CDR3 contains 13 residues. V shed 6 bases and J shed 1 base, with 9 bases lying between them. Germline CDR1 LNHDA, CDR2 SQIVND (reference sequence).

The chain links TRBV7-3 to TRBJ2-1; 10 bases fit TRBD2. Trimming removed 4 bases from V and 0 bases from J; junction bases left unmatched: 3. Germline-derived CDR1 and CDR2 are SGHTA and FQGTGA. The CDR3 spans 16 residues. The CDR3 DNA follows: TGTGCCAGCAGCTCGGTAGCGGGAGGCTCCTACAATGAGCAGTTCTTC. Its translation is CASSSVAGGSYNEQFF.

The rearrangement uses TRBV11-2 and TRBJ2-3; 7 positions agree with TRBD2. CDR3 size: 18 residues. Germline-derived CDR1 and CDR2 are SGHAT and FQNNGV. Trimming took 1 base from V and 1 from J; bases not matched to a gene: 11. Written as DNA, the CDR3 is TGTGCCAGCAGCTTAGTTTTGGGTGGGCTAGCGGGCACAGATACGCAGTATTTT. Its translation: CASSLVLGGLAGTDTQYF.

This chain uses TRBV6-1 with TRBJ1-5; D is ambiguous. There are 15 residues in the CDR3. Germline-derived CDR1 and CDR2 are MNHNS and SASEGT. V was shortened by 6 bases and J by 1 base, with 13 bases between the two germline ends. The CDR3 DNA follows: TGTGCCAGCAGCCCCGGCAGGACCAGCAATCAGCCCCAGCATTTT. It yields the protein CASSPGRTSNQPQHF.

This clone has only a few counts. The chain links TRBV6-5 to TRBJ1-2, with no clear D. The CDR3 runs to 15 residues. Germline V CDR1 and CDR2: MNHEY, SVGAGI. V was shortened by 0 bases and J by 2 bases, with 10 bases between the two germline ends. In DNA, the CDR3 is TGTGCCAGCAGTTACTCGCTGTCGGAAAACTATGGCTACACCTTC. Translated: CASSYSLSENYGYTF.

The table lists this clone with a count of one. The chain couples TRBV19 to TRBJ1-5; 7 bases match TRBD1. Germline V CDR1 and CDR2: LNHDA, SQIVND (reference sequence). CDR3 length equals 15 residues. V was pared by 7 bases and J by 1 base, with 7 bases of the junction left unmatched. In DNA, the CDR3 is TGTGCCAGTAAGGACAGGTATGGAAGCAATCAGCCCCAGCATTTT. Translation gives CASKDRYGSNQPQHF.

The chain carries TRBV5-6 and TRBJ2-5, with 7 bases identical to TRBD1. The CDR3 is 14 amino acids. Germline V gives CDR1 SGHDT, CDR2 YYEEEE. With 4 bases clipped from V and 3 bases from J, the junction kept 6 bases outside the gene matches. CDR3 sequence reads: CASSTGQAEETQYF. DNA of the CDR3: TGTGCCAGCAGCACCGGACAGGCCGAAGAGACCCAGTACTTC.

The chain links TRBV7-8 to TRBJ1-3, with TRBD1 matching 12 bases. V dropped 0 bases and J dropped 8; count of bases not matched to a gene: 2. The CDR3 spans 15 residues. The germline V gene encodes CDR1 SGHVS and CDR2 FQNEAQ. CDR3 nucleotides: TGTGCCAGCAGCTTAGCGGGACAGGGGGCACACACCATATATTTT. Translating it yields CASSLAGQGAHTIYF.

The chain links TRBV9 to TRBJ2-7, with TRBD2 identical over 7 bases. Germline V lookup: CDR1 SGDLS, CDR2 YYNGEE. V shed 0 bases, J shed 3 bases, and the junction held 6 bases outside the gene matches. The CDR3 runs 15 residues. The chain's CDR3 is CASSVGSGSGYEQYF. DNA of the CDR3: TGTGCCAGCAGCGTAGGTAGCGGGTCGGGCTACGAGCAGTACTTC. The complete variable domain, with remaining parts taken from reference TRBV9 and TRBJ2-7, reads DSGVTQTPKHLITATGQRVTLRCSPRSGDLSVYWYQQSLDQGLQFLIQYYNGEERAKGNILERFSAQQFPDLHSELNLSSLELGDSALYFCASSVGSGSGYEQYFGPGTRLTVT.

The rearrangement uses TRBV19 and TRBJ1-4, with TRBD1 matching 9 bases. Germline assignment: CDR1 LNHDA and CDR2 SQIVND (reference sequence). Unmatched junction bases numbered 7, after V lost 6 bases and J lost 5 bases. This CDR3 region has 15 residues. The CDR3 protein is CASSPPGTGNEKLFF. As DNA, the CDR3 is TGTGCCAGTAGCCCTCCCGGGACAGGGAATGAAAAACTGTTTTTT.

The rearrangement uses TRBV18 and TRBJ2-2, with D perhaps TRBD1 (6 bases). The V and J ends lost 6 bases and 4 bases respectively, with 27 bases between them. Per the germline V gene, CDR1 is KGHSH and CDR2 is LQKENI. This CDR3 has 19 residues. The CDR3 coding sequence is TGTGCCAGCTCCCCCACGGGACACCTCACCTCGGGTGGCACCGGGGAGCTGTTTTTT. It encodes CASSPTGHLTSGGTGELFF. Complete variable domain (other parts from reference TRBV18 and TRBJ2-2): NAGVMQNPRHLVRRRGQEARLRCSPMKGHSHVYWYRQLPEEGLKFMVYLQKENIIDESGMPKERFSAEFPKEGPSILRIQQVVRGDSAAYFCASSPTGHLTSGGTGELFFGEGSRLTVL.

This chain links TRBV6-5 with TRBJ1-1, with TRBD1 matching over 8 bases. J gave up 4 bases and V 4 bases, and 5 bases lay outside the gene matches. The V gene's germline CDR1 is MNHEY and CDR2 SVGAGI. CDR3 length equals 14 residues. As DNA, the CDR3 is TGTGCCAGCAGTTCCGACAGGGGCCTCACTGAAGCTTTCTTT. This sequence encodes CASSSDRGLTEAFF.

V usage is TRBV11-3 and J usage is TRBJ2-3; 9 bases line up with TRBD2. CDR3 length: 15 residues. V lost 1 base to trimming and J lost 5 bases; unmatched junction nucleotides: 4. Germline CDR1 SGHNT, CDR2 YENEEA. This CDR3 reads CASSLGGGAGDTQYF. DNA of the CDR3: TGTGCCAGCAGCTTAGGCGGGGGGGCGGGAGATACGCAGTATTTT.

The V and J genes are TRBV4-2 and TRBJ1-2; possibly TRBD1 for D (5 bases). This CDR3 contains 16 residues. Germline V gives CDR1 LGHNA, CDR2 YNFKEQ. Between the trimmed V and J ends, which lost 3 bases and 4 bases, there was a span of 18 bases. The CDR3 here is CASSQGSGARVYGYTF. The CDR3 DNA reads TGTGCCAGCAGCCAGGGCTCCGGGGCACGTGTCTATGGCTACACCTTC.